A single sample is the source of the 24 T cell receptor beta chains below, sequenced in a study of graft-versus-host responses after intestinal transplantation. Their antigens are not known. TCRdb's table, derived via immunoSEQ multiplex PCR, lists solely in-frame clones and lacks some. The sample includes about 120,000 clones, around 93% of them seen just once. The sequenced sample was unstimulated CD4+ T cells sorted from spleen or lymph node cells, obtained before intestinal transplant. These receptors originate from a human donor who received an intestinal transplant.

The chain links TRBV5-1 to TRBJ2-3; D is ambiguous. V dropped 2 bases and J dropped 4 bases, with 5 bases sitting between them. The germline gives CDR1 SGHRS, CDR2 YFSETQ. This CDR3 is 12 amino acids long. The CDR3 bases are TGCGCCAGCAGCTTTTCCTCAGATACGCAGTATTTT. Its translation is CASSFSSDTQYF.

The chain combines TRBV21-1 with TRBJ2-7. TRBV21-1 is an annotated pseudogene. The CDR3 covers 16 residues. DNA for the CDR3: TGTGCCAGCAGCGCCCGTACCGGGACGCGGGCCCACGAGCAGTACTTC. It codes for CASSARTGTRAHEQYF.

CDR3 bases: TGTGCCAGTAACCCCGGACAATACACTGAAGCTTTCTTT. Translated: CASNPGQYTEAFF. V and J are TRBV19 and TRBJ1-1; a weak D match, TRBD1 (5 bases). There are 13 residues in the CDR3. V was shortened by 7 bases and J by 3 bases, with 12 bases between the two germline ends. Germline assignment: CDR1 LNHDA and CDR2 SQIVND (reference sequence).

The J gene is TRBJ2-5, the V gene TRBV2, with unresolved D. This CDR3 spans 10 amino acids. Trimming shortened V by 6 bases and J by 6 bases, and 5 bases separated the two germline ends. Germline V gene lookup returns CDR1 SNHLY and CDR2 FYNNEI. CDR3 sequence (DNA): TGTGCCAGCAGATTAAAGACCCAGTACTTC. Protein sequence: CASRLKTQYF.

V usage is TRBV19 and J usage is TRBJ2-7; D gene unclear. Germline-derived CDR1 and CDR2 are LNHDA and SQIVND (reference sequence). The length of the CDR3 is 13 residues. The V and J ends lost 1 base and 4 bases respectively, with 8 bases between them. The CDR3 coding sequence is TGTGCCAGTAGTATAGGGGCCAGATACGAGCAGTACTTC. This encodes CASSIGARYEQYF. Combining the CDR3 with reference TRBV19 and TRBJ2-7 gives the whole variable domain DGGITQSPKYLFRKEGQNVTLSCEQNLNHDAMYWYRQDPGQGLRLIYYSQIVNDFQKGDIAEGYSVSREKKESFPLTVTSAQKNPTAFYLCASSIGARYEQYFGPGTRLTVT.

About this clone: Other DNA sequences in the same sample also yield this CDR3. This rearrangement joins TRBV18 to TRBJ1-4; no reliable D call. The germline V gene encodes CDR1 KGHSH and CDR2 LQKENI. Between the trimmed V and J ends, which lost 3 bases and 5 bases, there was a span of 7 bases. The CDR3 is made up of 13 amino acids. The CDR3 nucleotides are TGTGCCAGCTCACCGGGCCAGAATGAAAAACTGTTTTTT. Its translation is CASSPGQNEKLFF. The full variable domain, its missing parts supplied by reference TRBV18 and TRBJ1-4, is NAGVMQNPRHLVRRRGQEARLRCSPMKGHSHVYWYRQLPEEGLKFMVYLQKENIIDESGMPKERFSAEFPKEGPSILRIQQVVRGDSAAYFCASSPGQNEKLFFGSGTQLSVL.

Details on this clone: The junction differs from germline at one of its ends, possibly a read error. This rearrangement joins TRBV25-1 to TRBJ2-1, with D perhaps assigned TRBD1 or TRBD2 (6 bases each). CDR1 is MGHDK, CDR2 SYGVNS, per germline. This CDR3 region has 15 residues. This CDR3 is CAGSEQGGGRQEQFF. The CDR3 region has the DNA TGTGCCGGCAGTGAACAAGGGGGAGGTCGACAGGAGCAGTTCTTC.

This clone was detected once. Different DNA sequences within this sample yield the same CDR3. The V call is TRBV7-3, the J call TRBJ2-3; the D gene is possibly TRBD2 (6 bases). Germline CDR1 SGHTA, CDR2 FQGTGA. Between the trimmed V and J ends, which lost 2 bases and 0 bases, there was a span of 6 bases. The CDR3 loop spans 14 amino acids. CDR3 bases: TGTGCCAGCAGCTTAGGGACTAGCACAGATACGCAGTATTTT. The encoded protein is CASSLGTSTDTQYF.

This sequence joins TRBV5-1 and TRBJ1-3; D gene uncertain. Germline V gives CDR1 SGHRS, CDR2 YFSETQ. V was pared by 1 base and J by 2 bases, with 7 bases between. This CDR3 contains 14 residues. The CDR3 DNA sequence: TGCGCCAGCAGCTTGAAAGGGACTGGAAACACCATATATTTT. Protein product: CASSLKGTGNTIYF. Full variable domain (rest looked up from reference TRBV5-1 and TRBJ1-3): KAGVTQTPRYLIKTRGQQVTLSCSPISGHRSVSWYQQTPGQGLQFLFEYFSETQRNKGNFPGRFSGRQFSNSRSEMNVSTLELGDSALYLCASSLKGTGNTIYFGEGSWLTVV.

J is TRBJ2-5 and V is TRBV7-9; 10 nucleotides align to TRBD2. In germline, CDR1 is SEHNR, CDR2 FQNEAQ (reference sequence). The CDR3 length is 16 residues. J lost 2 bases, V lost 4 bases, and 7 bases had no gene match. The CDR3 region is CASSSGLAAIQETQYF. DNA for the CDR3: TGTGCCAGCAGCTCAGGACTAGCGGCCATTCAAGAGACCCAGTACTTC.

The chain links TRBV6-5 to TRBJ2-7; 7 nucleotides match TRBD2. Germline CDR1 MNHEY, CDR2 SVGAGI. This CDR3 region has 15 residues. V gave up 7 bases and J gave up 0 bases; unmatched junction bases: 9. CDR3: CASTPGRGSSYEQYF. In DNA, the CDR3 is TGTGCCAGCACTCCTGGGCGGGGGAGCTCCTACGAGCAGTACTTC.

This rearrangement joins TRBV14 to TRBJ2-1, with 11 bases matching TRBD2. V lost 4 bases, J lost 5 bases, and 13 bases stayed unmatched. The germline gives CDR1 SGHDN, CDR2 FVKESK. CDR3 size: 18 residues. Here the CDR3 DNA reads TGTGCCAGCAGCCCCAAATCTCTAGCGGGAGGCCTACACAATGAGCAGTTCTTC. Amino acids: CASSPKSLAGGLHNEQFF.

The CDR3 spells CASSARGQGAGTGELFF. The CDR3 DNA sequence: TGTGCCAGCAGCGCACGAGGACAGGGGGCCGGCACCGGGGAGCTGTTTTTT. The V and J genes are TRBV9 and TRBJ2-2, with TRBD1 matching over 11 bases. Germline CDR1 reads SGDLS; CDR2 reads YYNGEE. The CDR3 consists of 17 residues. The ends lost 3 bases at V and 4 bases at J; junction bases unmatched: 8.

The V gene is TRBV6-1, the J gene TRBJ1-4; 7 bases are shared with TRBD1. V was clipped by 4 bases and J by 6 bases; unmatched bases: 17. There are 18 residues in the CDR3. The germline gives CDR1 MNHNS, CDR2 SASEGT. CDR3 amino acids: CASSGTDPGQKSYEKLFF. The DNA of the CDR3 is TGTGCCAGCAGTGGCACCGACCCGGGACAGAAGAGTTATGAAAAACTGTTTTTT.

The gene calls are TRBV30 and TRBJ1-5, with TRBD1 matching over 9 bases. The V segment lost 6 bases and the J segment 4 bases; nucleotides outside the gene matches: 4. The CDR3 covers 13 residues. Per the germline V gene, CDR1 is GTSNPN and CDR2 is SVGIG (reference sequence). CDR3 in amino acids: CACAGQGNQPQHF. As DNA, the CDR3 is TGTGCCTGCGCGGGACAGGGAAATCAGCCCCAGCATTTT.

This chain uses TRBV2 with TRBJ2-7, with 10 bases identical to TRBD1. After removal of 3 bases from V and 2 bases from J, the junction contained 4 bases not matched to a gene. CDR3 length equals 15 residues. Germline CDR1 SNHLY, CDR2 FYNNEI. The CDR3: CASSDPGTGAYEQYF. CDR3 coding DNA: TGTGCCAGCAGTGATCCCGGGACAGGGGCCTACGAGCAGTACTTC.

This chain uses TRBV5-1 with TRBJ2-5; D may be TRBD1 or TRBD2 (5 bases each). The DNA end is more similar to TRBJ2-7, so the J call may be wrong. This CDR3 has 15 residues. Germline V CDR1 and CDR2: SGHRS, YFSETQ. CDR3 in DNA: TGCGCCAGCAGCTTGGGGGGGACGGACTCCTACGAGCAGTACTTC. Translation: CASSLGGTDSYEQYF.

The chain couples TRBV5-4 to TRBJ2-3; D gene unclear. Germline lookup yields CDR1 SGHNT and CDR2 YYREEE (reference sequence). CDR3 length: 13 residues. V lost 1 base, J lost 5 bases, and 8 bases lay in between. CDR3 sequence reads: CASSLKVEDTQYF. The DNA of the CDR3 is TGTGCCAGCAGCTTGAAGGTGGAAGATACGCAGTATTTT.

This chain links TRBV6-6 with TRBJ2-7; 12 nucleotides line up with TRBD1. After removal of 2 bases from V and 6 bases from J, the junction contained 5 bases not matched to a gene. Looked up from germline, CDR1 is MNHNY and CDR2 is SVGAGI (reference sequence). The CDR3 runs 15 residues. The CDR3 nucleotides read TGTGCCAGCAGTTACGGTGGGACAGGGGGCGCCGAGCAGTACTTC. This encodes CASSYGGTGGAEQYF.

The genes are TRBV9 and TRBJ2-1; D not resolved. This CDR3 has 14 amino acids. The V end lost 0 bases, the J end lost 9 bases, and 13 bases lay between the germline ends. The V gene's germline CDR1 is SGDLS and CDR2 YYNGEE. The chain's CDR3 is CASSVEPKGSEQFF. The CDR3, as DNA: TGTGCCAGCAGCGTAGAGCCGAAAGGCAGTGAGCAGTTCTTC. The variable domain in full, with the rest retrieved from reference TRBV9 and TRBJ2-1, is DSGVTQTPKHLITATGQRVTLRCSPRSGDLSVYWYQQSLDQGLQFLIQYYNGEERAKGNILERFSAQQFPDLHSELNLSSLELGDSALYFCASSVEPKGSEQFFGPGTRLTVL.

This sequence joins TRBV15 and TRBJ1-2; a weak D match, TRBD1 (5 bases). CDR3 length: 16 amino acids. Germline lookup yields CDR1 LNHNV and CDR2 YYDKDF (reference sequence). V lost 0 bases and J lost 6, with 17 bases in between. For the CDR3, the DNA is TGTGCCACCAGCAGAGAGGGGGGAAGGGCGACCCATGGCTACACCTTC. Protein sequence: CATSREGGRATHGYTF. Using reference TRBV15 and TRBJ1-2 for the parts outside the CDR3, the full variable domain is DAMVIQNPRYQVTQFGKPVTLSCSQTLNHNVMYWYQQKSSQAPKLLFHYYDKDFNNEADTPDNFQSRRPNTSFCFLDIRSPGLGDTAMYLCATSREGGRATHGYTFGSGTRLTVV.

This clone turned up a few times. This rearrangement joins TRBV19 to TRBJ1-5; TRBD1 might be the D (5 bases). CDR3 size: 17 residues. CDR1 LNHDA and CDR2 SQIVND come from the germline V gene (reference sequence). V dropped 4 bases and J dropped 2 bases, with 18 bases sitting between them. The CDR3 nucleotides are TGTGCCAGTAGTAGGGACGCGAATCTGGGCGGCAATCAGCCCCAGCATTTT. This codes for CASSRDANLGGNQPQHF.

This sequence joins TRBV5-1 and TRBJ1-4; 7 bases map to TRBD1. V shed 4 bases, J shed 7 bases, and the junction held 10 bases outside the gene matches. Germline V gene sequence: CDR1 SGHRS, CDR2 YFSETQ. CDR3 length: 15 residues. CDR3 in DNA: TGCGCCAGCAGCACTTACAGGGGAAACGGTGAAAAACTGTTTTTT. Its translation: CASSTYRGNGEKLFF. Supplemented by reference TRBV5-1 and TRBJ1-4, the full variable domain reads KAGVTQTPRYLIKTRGQQVTLSCSPISGHRSVSWYQQTPGQGLQFLFEYFSETQRNKGNFPGRFSGRQFSNSRSEMNVSTLELGDSALYLCASSTYRGNGEKLFFGSGTQLSVL.

The chain recombines TRBV7-6 with TRBJ2-2; the D is unclear. V shed 3 bases and J shed 7 bases, with 9 bases lying between them. The length of the CDR3 is 13 residues. Per the germline V gene, CDR1 is SGHVS and CDR2 is FNYEAQ. The CDR3: CASSFPPVGELFF. In nucleotides, the CDR3 is TGTGCCAGCAGCTTCCCACCTGTCGGGGAGCTGTTTTTT.